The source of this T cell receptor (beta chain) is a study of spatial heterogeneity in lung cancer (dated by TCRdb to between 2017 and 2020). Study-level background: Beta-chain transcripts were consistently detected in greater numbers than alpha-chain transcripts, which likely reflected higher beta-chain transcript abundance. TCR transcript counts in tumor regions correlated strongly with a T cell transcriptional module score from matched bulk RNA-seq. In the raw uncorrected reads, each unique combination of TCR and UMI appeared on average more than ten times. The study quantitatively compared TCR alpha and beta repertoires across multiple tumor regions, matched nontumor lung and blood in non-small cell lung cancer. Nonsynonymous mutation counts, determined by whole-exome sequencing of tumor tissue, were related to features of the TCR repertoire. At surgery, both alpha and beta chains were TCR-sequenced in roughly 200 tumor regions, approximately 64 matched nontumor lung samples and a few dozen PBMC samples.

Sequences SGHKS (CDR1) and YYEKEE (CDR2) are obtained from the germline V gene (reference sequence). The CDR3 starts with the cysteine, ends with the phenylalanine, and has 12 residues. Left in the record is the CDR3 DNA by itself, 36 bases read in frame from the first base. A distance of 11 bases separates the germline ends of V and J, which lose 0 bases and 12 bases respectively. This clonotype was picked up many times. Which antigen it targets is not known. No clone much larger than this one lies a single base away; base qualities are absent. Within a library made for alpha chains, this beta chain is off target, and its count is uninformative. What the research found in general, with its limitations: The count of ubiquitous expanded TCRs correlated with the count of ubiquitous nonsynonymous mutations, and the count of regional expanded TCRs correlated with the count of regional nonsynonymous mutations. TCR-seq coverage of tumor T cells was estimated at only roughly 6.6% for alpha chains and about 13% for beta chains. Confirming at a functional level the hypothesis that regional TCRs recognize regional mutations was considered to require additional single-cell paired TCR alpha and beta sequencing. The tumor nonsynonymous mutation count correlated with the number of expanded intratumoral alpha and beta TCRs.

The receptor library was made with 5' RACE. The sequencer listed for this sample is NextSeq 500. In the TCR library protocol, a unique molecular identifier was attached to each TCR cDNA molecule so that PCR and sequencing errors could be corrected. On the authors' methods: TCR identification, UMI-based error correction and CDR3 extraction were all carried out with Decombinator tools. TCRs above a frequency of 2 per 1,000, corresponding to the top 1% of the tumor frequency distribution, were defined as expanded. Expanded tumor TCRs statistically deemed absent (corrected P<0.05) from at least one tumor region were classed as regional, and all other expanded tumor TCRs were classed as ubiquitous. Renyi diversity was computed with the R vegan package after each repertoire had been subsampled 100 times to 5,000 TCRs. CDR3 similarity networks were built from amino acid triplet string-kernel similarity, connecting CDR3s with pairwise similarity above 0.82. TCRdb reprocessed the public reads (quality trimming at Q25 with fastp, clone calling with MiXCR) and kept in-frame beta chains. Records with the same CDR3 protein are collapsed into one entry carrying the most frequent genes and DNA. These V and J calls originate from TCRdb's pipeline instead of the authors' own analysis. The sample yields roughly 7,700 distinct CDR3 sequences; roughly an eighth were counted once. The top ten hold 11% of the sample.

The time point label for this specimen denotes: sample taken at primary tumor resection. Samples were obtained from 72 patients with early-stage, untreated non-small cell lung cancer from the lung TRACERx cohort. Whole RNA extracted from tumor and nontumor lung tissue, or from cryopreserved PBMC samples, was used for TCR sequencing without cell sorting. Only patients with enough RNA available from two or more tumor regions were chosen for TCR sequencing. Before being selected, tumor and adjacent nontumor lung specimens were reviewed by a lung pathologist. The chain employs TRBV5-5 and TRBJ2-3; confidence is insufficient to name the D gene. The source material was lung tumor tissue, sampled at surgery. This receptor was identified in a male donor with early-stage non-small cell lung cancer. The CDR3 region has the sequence CASSLGLMDQYF. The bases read TGTGCCAGCAGCTTGGGACTTATGGATCAGTATTTT.